These 3 T cell receptor beta chains were sequenced from one sample in a study of blood T cell repertoires in COVID-19. The data were produced by immunoSEQ multiplex PCR, yet TCRdb's version contains in-frame clones alone and is incomplete. The data contain about 140,000 clones, roughly four fifths of them singletons. The sample taken for sequencing was PBMCs or T cells enriched from blood (not recorded which). Source of these receptors: a woman aged 45-59 years with acute COVID-19.

The chain employs TRBV7-8 and TRBJ2-1; TRBD2 agrees at 8 bases. With 5 bases clipped from V and 8 bases from J, the junction kept 11 bases outside the gene matches. The CDR3 has 15 amino acids. The germline gives CDR1 SGHVS, CDR2 FQNEAQ. This chain's CDR3 is CASSRGSGSFDEQFF. CDR3 DNA sequence: TGTGCCAGCAGCCGAGGGAGCGGGAGTTTCGATGAGCAGTTCTTC.

V and J are TRBV6-5 and TRBJ2-1, with TRBD1 as a possible D gene (6 bases). Trimming pared 6 bases from V and 0 bases from J, leaving 12 bases between. This CDR3 comprises 15 residues. The germline V gene has CDR1 MNHEY and CDR2 SVGAGI. CDR3 amino acids: CASRLTGSSYNEQFF. CDR3 nucleotide sequence: TGTGCCAGCAGATTAACAGGGAGCTCCTACAATGAGCAGTTCTTC.

The J gene is TRBJ2-3, the V gene TRBV15; the match to TRBD1 covers 8 bases. Germline assignment: CDR1 LNHNV and CDR2 YYDKDF (reference sequence). This CDR3 has 18 residues. Trimming at V came to 5 bases and at J to 3 bases, leaving 16 bases not matched to a gene. This CDR3 is CATSAPGPGGVVTDTQYF. For the CDR3, the DNA is TGTGCCACCAGCGCGCCGGGCCCAGGGGGCGTTGTGACAGATACGCAGTATTTT.